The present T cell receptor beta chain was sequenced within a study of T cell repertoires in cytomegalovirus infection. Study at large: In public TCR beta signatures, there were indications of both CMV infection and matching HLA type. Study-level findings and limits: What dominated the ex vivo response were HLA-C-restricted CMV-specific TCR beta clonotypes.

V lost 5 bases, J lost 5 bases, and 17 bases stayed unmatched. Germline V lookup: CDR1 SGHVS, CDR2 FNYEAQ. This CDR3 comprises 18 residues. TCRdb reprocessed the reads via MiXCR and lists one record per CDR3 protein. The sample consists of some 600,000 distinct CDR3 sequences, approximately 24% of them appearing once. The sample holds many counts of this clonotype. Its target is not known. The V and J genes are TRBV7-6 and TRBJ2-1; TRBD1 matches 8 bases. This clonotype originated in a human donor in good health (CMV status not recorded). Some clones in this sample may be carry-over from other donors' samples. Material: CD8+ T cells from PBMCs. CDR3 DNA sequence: TGTGCCAGCAGCCTCCGGACAGGGACGCAGAAACTCGACAATGAGCAGTTCTTC. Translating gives CASSLRTGTQKLDNEQFF.